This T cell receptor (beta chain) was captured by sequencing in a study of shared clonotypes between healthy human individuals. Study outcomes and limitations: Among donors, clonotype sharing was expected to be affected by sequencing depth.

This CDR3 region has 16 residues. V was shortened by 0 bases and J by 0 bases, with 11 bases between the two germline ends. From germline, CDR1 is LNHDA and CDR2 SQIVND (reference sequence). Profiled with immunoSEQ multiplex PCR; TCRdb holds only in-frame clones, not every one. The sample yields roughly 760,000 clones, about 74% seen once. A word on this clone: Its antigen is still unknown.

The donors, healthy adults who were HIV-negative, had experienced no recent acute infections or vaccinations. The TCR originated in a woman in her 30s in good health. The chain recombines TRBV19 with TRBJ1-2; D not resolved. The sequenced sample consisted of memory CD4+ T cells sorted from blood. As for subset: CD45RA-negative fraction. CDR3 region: CASSIDAGIANYGYTF. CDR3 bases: TGTGCCAGTAGTATAGACGCGGGAATCGCTAACTATGGCTACACCTTC.